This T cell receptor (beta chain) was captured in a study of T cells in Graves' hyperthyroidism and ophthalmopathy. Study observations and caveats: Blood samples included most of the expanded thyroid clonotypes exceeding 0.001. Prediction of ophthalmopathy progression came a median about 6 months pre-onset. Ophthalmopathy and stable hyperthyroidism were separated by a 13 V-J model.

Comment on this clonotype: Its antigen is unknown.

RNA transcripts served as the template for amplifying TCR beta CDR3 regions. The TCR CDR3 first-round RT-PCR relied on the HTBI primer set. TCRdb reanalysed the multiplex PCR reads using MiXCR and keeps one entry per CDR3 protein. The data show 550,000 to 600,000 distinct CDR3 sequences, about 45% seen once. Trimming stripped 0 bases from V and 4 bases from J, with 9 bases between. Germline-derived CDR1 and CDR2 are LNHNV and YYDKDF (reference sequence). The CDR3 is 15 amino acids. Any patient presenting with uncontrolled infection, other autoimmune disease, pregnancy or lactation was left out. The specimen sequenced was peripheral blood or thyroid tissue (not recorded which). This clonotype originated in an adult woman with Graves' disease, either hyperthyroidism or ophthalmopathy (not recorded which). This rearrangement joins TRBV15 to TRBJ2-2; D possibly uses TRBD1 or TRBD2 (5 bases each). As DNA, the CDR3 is TGTGCCACCAGCAGAGAGAGGGGTACCACCGGGGAGCTGTTTTTT. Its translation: CATSRERGTTGELFF.